Sequencing of this T cell receptor (beta chain) was carried out in a study of T cells in Graves' hyperthyroidism and ophthalmopathy. Study background: Peripheral blood was obtained at initial diagnosis, preceding any treatment.

This clonotype was found many times. Its antigen is unidentified. The V gene end was trimmed by 6 bases and the J gene end by 2 bases; junction bases not matched to a gene: 7. There are 14 residues in the CDR3. Germline CDR1 is SGHRS and CDR2 is YFSETQ. Study-wide points: Ophthalmopathy was separated from stable hyperthyroidism by a 13 V-J model.

TCR beta CDR3 regions were amplified from RNA. Primed by the HTBI set, a first-round RT-PCR was run on the TCR CDR3. TCRdb reprocessed the multiplex PCR reads via MiXCR and lists one record per CDR3 protein. The sample includes about 640,000 distinct CDR3 sequences, about 14% seen only once; the top ten take around 12%. Each person with ophthalmopathy scored at least 3 on the Clinical Activity Score, reached NOSPECS grade 4 or higher, and had been ill under 3 months. The chain uses TRBV5-1 and TRBJ1-1; 7 nucleotides line up with TRBD1. This receptor was obtained from a woman aged 50 to 60 with Graves' ophthalmopathy. Sequenced sample: blood. The CDR3 loop reads CASNRDRRNTEAFF. CDR3 DNA: TGCGCCAGCAACCGGGACAGACGAAACACTGAAGCTTTCTTT.